The rows below give T cell receptor beta chains drawn from one sample of a study of CD8 T cells in ankylosing spondylitis. TCRdb analysed the 5' RACE reads with MiXCR anew, one entry per CDR3 protein. Of 200,000 or so distinct CDR3 sequences detected, about an eighth appear once; the ten largest clones hold 9.5% to 12%. What was sequenced was blood, either unsorted or a sorted T cell fraction (not recorded which). The receptor set was obtained from a female donor with ankylosing spondylitis or in good health (not recorded which). The CDR3 runs from the conserved cysteine through the conserved F or W. Fields, in order: V gene, D gene, J gene, clone size, CDR3 protein, CDR3 DNA. A D gene is named only where the DNA matches it firmly. Clone size, where shown, is once, few, many, or a class for clones that have expanded.

V: TRBV5-1
D: .
J: TRBJ2-7
size: .
CDR3: CVSSLSGGKNEQYF
DNA: TGCGTCAGCAGCCTGTCGGGGGGCAAGAACGAGCAGTACTTC

V: TRBV7-2
D: TRBD1
J: TRBJ1-5
size: many
CDR3: CASSPGTGINQPQHF
DNA: TGTGCCAGCAGCCCCGGGACAGGAATAAATCAGCCCCAGCATTTT

V: TRBV5-1
D: .
J: TRBJ2-3
size: .
CDR3: CASSRGGSFPSTDTQYF
DNA: TGCGCCAGCAGTCGTGGGGGCAGCTTTCCTAGCACAGATACGCAGTATTTT

V: TRBV30
D: .
J: TRBJ2-2
size: .
CDR3: CAWSNSHWGGELFF
DNA: TGTGCCTGGAGTAACTCCCATTGGGGCGGGGAGCTGTTTTTT

V: TRBV27
D: TRBD1
J: TRBJ1-2
size: few
CDR3: CASRRTGDIFNYGYTF
DNA: TGTGCCAGCCGTAGGACAGGGGACATATTTAACTATGGCTACACCTTC

V: TRBV6-5
D: .
J: TRBJ1-3
size: .
CDR3: CASSYGGSGNTIYF
DNA: TGTGCCAGCAGTTACGGCGGATCTGGAAACACCATATATTTT

V: TRBV27
D: TRBD2
J: TRBJ2-2
size: many
CDR3: CASSLSLLAGLTGELFF
DNA: TGTGCCAGCAGTTTATCGCTACTAGCGGGACTCACCGGGGAGCTGTTTTTT

V: TRBV4-1
D: .
J: TRBJ2-7
size: many
CDR3: CASGSGSSYEQYF
DNA: TGCGCCAGCGGATCGGGGTCGTCCTACGAGCAGTACTTC

V: TRBV4-2
D: TRBD2
J: TRBJ2-2
size: few
CDR3: CASSKGLAGGPDTGELFF
DNA: TGTGCCAGCAGCAAAGGACTAGCGGGAGGGCCGGACACCGGGGAGCTGTTTTTT

V: TRBV29-1
D: .
J: TRBJ2-7
size: few
CDR3: CSVGPLGDEQYF
DNA: TGCAGCGTTGGACCATTGGGGGACGAGCAGTACTTC

V: TRBV6-1
D: TRBD1
J: TRBJ2-3
size: many
CDR3: CASGTLTGITSTDTQYF
DNA: TGTGCCAGCGGAACCTTGACAGGGATCACGAGCACAGATACGCAGTATTTT

V: TRBV28
D: TRBD2
J: TRBJ2-7
size: .
CDR3: CASRPLAGSLYEQYF
DNA: TGTGCCAGCAGGCCACTAGCGGGAAGTCTCTACGAGCAGTACTTC

V: TRBV27
D: .
J: TRBJ2-7
size: .
CDR3: CASSPSSGTNTYEQYF
DNA: TGTGCCAGCAGTCCCTCCTCCGGGACGAACACCTACGAGCAGTACTTC

V: TRBV3-1
D: .
J: TRBJ2-2
size: many
CDR3: CASSGDSRGTGELFF
DNA: TGTGCCAGCAGCGGGGACTCACGAGGTACCGGGGAGCTGTTTTTT

V: TRBV20-1
D: .
J: TRBJ2-5
size: many
CDR3: CSARWLGQSQETQYF
DNA: TGCAGTGCTCGCTGGCTGGGACAAAGCCAAGAGACCCAGTACTTC

V: TRBV12-3/TRBV12-4
D: .
J: TRBJ2-3
size: many
CDR3: CASSFLAGTDTQYF
DNA: TGTGCCAGCAGTTTCCTAGCAGGCACAGATACGCAGTATTTT

V: TRBV12-3/TRBV12-4
D: TRBD2
J: TRBJ2-1
size: many
CDR3: CASRPGLARYNEQFF
DNA: TGTGCCAGCAGACCAGGACTAGCCCGTTACAATGAGCAGTTCTTC

V: TRBV6-5
D: .
J: TRBJ1-3
size: many
CDR3: CASSYSSGSLGNTIYF
DNA: TGTGCCAGCAGTTACTCTTCGGGGAGTCTTGGAAACACCATATATTTT

V: TRBV29-1
D: .
J: TRBJ2-3
size: many
CDR3: CSATLPAATDTQYF
DNA: TGCAGCGCCACATTACCAGCAGCCACAGATACGCAGTATTTT

V: TRBV6-1
D: .
J: TRBJ2-1
size: many
CDR3: CASSGRGKFNNEQFF
DNA: TGTGCCAGCAGTGGCCGTGGGAAGTTCAACAATGAGCAGTTCTTC

V: TRBV7-6
D: .
J: TRBJ1-4
size: .
CDR3: CASSEGLAGAATNEKLFF
DNA: TGTGCCAGCAGCGAAGGGTTGGCTGGGGCTGCAACTAATGAAAAACTGTTTTTT

V: TRBV5-1
D: .
J: TRBJ2-3
size: .
CDR3: CASKEAAHTDTQYF
DNA: TGCGCCAGCAAGGAGGCAGCCCACACAGATACGCAGTATTTT

V: TRBV5-5
D: .
J: TRBJ2-1
size: .
CDR3: CASSLWGSSSYNEQFF
DNA: TGTGCCAGCAGCTTGTGGGGGTCCAGCTCCTACAATGAGCAGTTCTTC

V: TRBV13
D: TRBD1
J: TRBJ1-5
size: .
CDR3: CASSNAGTGGSNQPQHF
DNA: TGTGCCAGCAGCAATGCCGGGACAGGGGGCTCCAATCAGCCCCAGCATTTT

V: TRBV6-2/TRBV6-3
D: .
J: TRBJ2-6
size: many
CDR3: CASSRTASGANVLTF
DNA: TGTGCCAGCAGCCGCACAGCTAGTGGGGCCAACGTCCTGACTTTC

V: TRBV5-1
D: .
J: TRBJ2-7
size: many
CDR3: CASRSPASPYEQYF
DNA: TGCGCCAGCAGATCTCCGGCCTCTCCCTACGAGCAGTACTTC

V: TRBV6-6
D: .
J: TRBJ2-7
size: .
CDR3: CASSSAETYEQYF
DNA: TGTGCCAGCAGTTCCGCGGAGACCTACGAGCAGTACTTC

V: TRBV11-1
D: .
J: TRBJ2-3
size: many
CDR3: CASSLVAASDTQYF
DNA: TGTGCCAGCAGCTTAGTCGCAGCGTCAGATACGCAGTATTTT

V: TRBV25-1
D: .
J: TRBJ2-1
size: many
CDR3: CATSDSSYNEQFF
DNA: TGTGCCACGTCGGACAGCTCCTACAATGAGCAGTTCTTC

V: TRBV5-1
D: .
J: TRBJ1-1
size: many
CDR3: CASSGDNLNTEAFF
DNA: TGCGCCAGCAGCGGGGACAACTTAAACACTGAAGCTTTCTTT

V: TRBV11-2
D: TRBD1
J: TRBJ2-3
size: many
CDR3: CASSRAPGTTGTSSNTQYF
DNA: TGTGCCAGCAGCAGGGCGCCCGGCACGACAGGGACCTCCTCCAATACGCAGTATTTT

V: TRBV7-9
D: .
J: TRBJ2-2
size: many
CDR3: CASSSLRGIGELFF
DNA: TGTGCCAGCAGCTCCCTGAGGGGAATCGGGGAGCTGTTTTTT

V: TRBV10-3
D: .
J: TRBJ1-3
size: few
CDR3: CAITGIGNTIYF
DNA: TGTGCCATTACAGGGATTGGAAACACCATATATTTT

V: TRBV20-1
D: .
J: TRBJ2-3
size: many
CDR3: CSARPAGRGTDTQYF
DNA: TGCAGTGCTAGACCGGCAGGGAGAGGCACAGATACGCAGTATTTT

V: TRBV7-2
D: .
J: TRBJ1-1
size: many
CDR3: CASSLEDRLSAEAFF
DNA: TGTGCCAGCAGCCTGGAAGACAGACTTAGCGCTGAAGCTTTCTTT

V: TRBV20-1
D: .
J: TRBJ1-1
size: many
CDR3: CSASRTGRGDTEAFF
DNA: TGCAGTGCTAGCCGGACGGGAAGGGGGGACACTGAAGCTTTCTTT

V: TRBV6-2/TRBV6-3
D: .
J: TRBJ1-2
size: many
CDR3: CASSSDGYGYTF
DNA: TGTGCCAGCAGTTCAGACGGTTACGGCTACACCTTC

V: TRBV28
D: .
J: TRBJ2-7
size: .
CDR3: CASSSLRLEQYF
DNA: TGTGCCAGCAGTTCCCTCCGTCTCGAGCAGTACTTC

V: TRBV4-3
D: TRBD2
J: TRBJ2-3
size: many
CDR3: CASSQGNGRTDTQYF
DNA: TGCGCCAGCAGCCAAGGGAACGGGAGGACAGATACGCAGTATTTT

V: TRBV5-1
D: .
J: TRBJ2-7
size: many
CDR3: CASSLRLFYEQYF
DNA: TGCGCCAGCAGCTTGAGGCTGTTCTACGAGCAGTACTTC

V: TRBV7-2
D: TRBD2
J: TRBJ2-5
size: .
CDR3: CASSPPGLVSKETQYF
DNA: TGTGCCAGCAGTCCACCGGGACTAGTGAGTAAGGAGACCCAGTACTTC

V: TRBV7-7
D: .
J: TRBJ2-3
size: few
CDR3: CASSTGDGPTDTQYF
DNA: TGTGCTAGCAGCACGGGTGATGGCCCCACAGATACGCAGTATTTT

V: TRBV29-1
D: TRBD2
J: TRBJ2-3
size: many
CDR3: CSVRGRARTQYF
DNA: TGCAGCGTTCGAGGGAGGGCTCGGACGCAGTATTTT

V: TRBV20-1
D: .
J: TRBJ1-2
size: .
CDR3: CSARGYRSRGYTF
DNA: TGCAGTGCTAGAGGGTACAGATCTCGTGGCTACACCTTC

V: TRBV29-1
D: .
J: TRBJ2-5
size: many
CDR3: CSAPLLSAAQETQYF
DNA: TGCAGCGCCCCCCTTCTTAGCGCGGCGCAAGAGACCCAGTACTTC

V: TRBV27
D: .
J: TRBJ1-1
size: many
CDR3: CASSAFLNTEAFF
DNA: TGTGCCAGCAGTGCCTTTTTGAACACTGAAGCTTTCTTT

V: TRBV6-5
D: .
J: TRBJ2-3
size: many
CDR3: CASSYDPAGTDTQYF
DNA: TGTGCCAGCAGTTACGACCCGGCAGGGACAGATACGCAGTATTTT

V: TRBV7-2
D: TRBD1
J: TRBJ1-1
size: .
CDR3: CASSFPQGTEAFF
DNA: TGTGCCAGCAGCTTCCCACAGGGGACTGAAGCTTTCTTT

V: TRBV4-3
D: .
J: TRBJ2-3
size: many
CDR3: CASSQSPDLGTDTQYF
DNA: TGCGCCAGCAGCCAATCGCCGGATCTAGGCACAGATACGCAGTATTTT

V: TRBV9
D: TRBD2
J: TRBJ2-3
size: few
CDR3: CASSGGTSGRRTDTQYF
DNA: TGTGCCAGCTCTGGAGGGACTAGCGGGAGGAGGACAGATACGCAGTATTTT

V: TRBV29-1
D: TRBD1
J: TRBJ1-6
size: many
CDR3: CSVPSRTGPNSPLHF
DNA: TGCAGCGTTCCAAGCCGGACAGGGCCGAATTCACCCCTCCACTTT

V: TRBV3-1
D: .
J: TRBJ2-1
size: .
CDR3: CASCQGLANRGLNEQFF
DNA: TGTGCCAGCTGCCAAGGGTTGGCCAACCGGGGCCTCAATGAGCAGTTCTTC

V: TRBV7-6
D: TRBD1
J: TRBJ2-6
size: .
CDR3: CASSLAGTASSGANVLTF
DNA: TGTGCCAGCAGCTTAGCGGGGACAGCTTCTTCTGGGGCCAACGTCCTGACTTTC

V: TRBV10-3
D: TRBD1
J: TRBJ1-1
size: few
CDR3: CAISIRGLAFF
DNA: TGTGCCATCAGCATCAGGGGGCTGGCTTTCTTT